This TCR beta chain was sequenced in a study of blood T cell repertoires in COVID-19 (dated by TCRdb to 2018 to 2021). Turning to the overall study: Samples from collaborators originated in the United States, Italy and Spain and spanned both the acute and convalescent phases of COVID-19. Subjects who had been exposed to COVID-19, were actively infected with it, or had recovered from it provided the deeply sampled blood TCRbeta repertoires that made up the dataset. The material from the prospective study consisted of cDNA or gDNA derived from T cells, B-cell-depleted T cells, or PBMCs. HLA class I and class II types, where available, came from metadata supplied by the sample provider rather than from assay-based typing. The samples were drawn from two sources: the first 160 participants of the ongoing ImmuneRACE study, and fewer than 1,500 subjects contributed by 6 global collaborators. A freely available public database, intended as a resource for researchers studying the immune response to SARS-CoV-2, is where the repertoires were released. Nearly every sample came with metadata listing a de-identified subject ID, COVID-19 status, age in years and sex.

Trimming at the junction amounts to 1 base on V and 0 bases on J, and the germline ends lie 12 bases apart. Counted from cysteine to phenylalanine, this CDR3 has 16 amino acids. The DNA shown is the 48-base CDR3, in frame from base 1. CDR1 and CDR2, looked up from the germline V gene, are LGHNA and YSLEER. TCRbeta CDR3 regions were amplified from genomic DNA by means of the immunoSEQ Assay, a bias-controlled multiplex PCR. In the authors' own workflow: The number of nucleated cells in each sample was estimated by amplification of reference gene primers within the assay. Sequence reads were collapsed and filtered to measure the absolute abundance of every unique TCRbeta CDR3 rearrangement. For each sample, productive Simpson clonality was calculated by taking the square root of Simpson's diversity index across productive rearrangements. The table was pulled from immuneACCESS by TCRdb, which kept in-frame rearrangements only. Such tables lose some clones; where checked, under half of the loss comes from unresolved V genes, and the rest has no known cause. The V and J calls and the clone size are those of that table, but D and trimming were determined from the DNA. This sample lists around 160,000 clones; around 83% were detected once. Less than 6% of the sample lies in the top ten.

Results and caveats for the whole study, not just this receptor: The quantity of clinical and demographic metadata differed by source and by participant and was supplied without curation.

Participants in the prospective study were aged about 18 to 95 years, lived in 24 United States geographic areas, and enrolled through a virtual design. Cohort assignment in the prospective study relied on participant-reported clinical history from a screening survey and a study questionnaire. Exposed participants had been in contact with someone with a PCR-confirmed or clinician-diagnosed COVID-19 case within 2 weeks of study entry. In the prospective study, mobile phlebotomists collected whole blood, serum and a nasopharyngeal or oropharyngeal swab from each participant. Additional blood draws and questionnaires over an approximately 2-month period could optionally be provided by prospective study participants. Before DNA extraction, blood samples from the prospective study were shipped at room temperature or frozen. This clone showed up just a few times. The antigen it binds to is not known. No much larger clone exists at a distance of one base, and base qualities are not known.

The chain employs TRBV4-3 and TRBJ1-1; TRBD1 is a possible D gene, resting on 5 matching bases. Sample: PBMCs or T cells enriched from blood (not recorded which). The source of this sequence is a woman aged 45-60 years who had been exposed to COVID-19. The DNA is as follows: TGCGCCAGCAGCCAAGGGTTAGGACAAATGAACACTGAAGCTTTCTTT. This yields the protein CASSQGLGQMNTEAFF.